This T cell receptor beta chain was documented in a study of OX40 agonist ivuxolimab in advanced cancers. Study overall: Mean age around 60 years, range roughly 20 to 85; 82.7% male. Three dose-escalation patients had partial responses: one with hepatocellular carcinoma and two with cutaneous melanoma.

Overall study results and limits: Partial responders treated at 0.1-3.0 mg/kg exhibited clonal expansion among the lowest measured. The authors did not determine the antigen specificity of the expanded peripheral T cells.

Trimming took 4 bases from V and 4 from J, leaving 8 bases between them. The CDR3 runs 12 residues. Germline values: CDR1 SGHNT, CDR2 YYREEE (reference sequence). TCRdb's table, derived via immunoSEQ multiplex PCR, lists solely in-frame clones and lacks some. This table has 20,000 to 25,000 clones, over 60% appearing once. This clone is deemed medium-sized. Its antigen is unidentified. The input for sequencing was CD4+ or CD8+ T cells sorted from blood, taken in a trial of the OX40 agonist ivuxolimab. The rearrangement links TRBV5-4 to TRBJ1-2; no firm D call. This TCR was recovered from an adult with an advanced solid tumor such as melanoma, head and neck, liver or kidney cancer. The CDR3 DNA sequence: TGTGCCAGCAGCCTGGACCCCTATGGCTACACCTTC. The encoded protein is CASSLDPYGYTF.